Sequencing of this T cell receptor beta chain was carried out in a study of PD-1 blockade in classical Hodgkin lymphoma. Study outcomes and limitations: The diversity seen at baseline in complete responders resembled that of newly diagnosed patients. As was reported, newly diagnosed patients showed lower baseline TCR diversity than healthy donors did.

Regarding time point: cycle 4 day 1 (C4D1), after less than 7 weeks of nivolumab. There was relapse after autologous stem cell transplantation in every patient, and there was variation in brentuximab vedotin exposure. Comments on this clone: The antigen is undetermined.

The ends were cut back, 4 bases at V and 2 bases at J, with 11 bases in the middle. Germline-derived CDR1 and CDR2 are MDHEN and SYDVKM. The CDR3 extends over 14 amino acids. Clones were sequenced by immunoSEQ multiplex PCR, and TCRdb holds only the in-frame ones, with some missing. The sample holds around 93,000 clones; around 80% are singletons and the top ten take just under 9.5%. The receptor was derived from a human donor with classical Hodgkin lymphoma. The chain has TRBV28 and TRBJ2-5, with D possibly TRBD2 on 5 matching bases. The material sequenced was peripheral blood mononuclear cells (PBMCs), taken before the fourth cycle of nivolumab. The DNA of the CDR3 is TGTGCCAGCAGTTCCCAAAGCGGTCAAGAGACCCAGTACTTC. As protein: CASSSQSGQETQYF.